The entry below gives a single T cell receptor beta chain sequence along with its context. Its target antigen remains unknown. The sample holds no much larger clone one base away, and base qualities are not on file. This entry comes from a study of cytomegalovirus exposure and HLA in healthy donors (dated by TCRdb to about 2017). Study-level background: According to an earlier analysis of around 600 of the donors, about 190 million T cells yielded roughly 100 million unique TCR beta sequences and about 300 Gb of sequence data. In addition to the first cohort of approximately 670 subjects, a separate validation cohort of about 120 different subjects was used. Five DR-DQ haplotypes were treated as single units for association and clustering because of strong linkage in the cohort. Roughly 290 gigabases of sequencing data and 75 million to 85 million unique TCR sequences made up an early release that covered several hundred HLA-typed donors. Both class I and class II loci were covered by HLA typing, at four-digit resolution. In a later genetic analysis, genome-wide SNP genotypes for 398 of the 666 donors were used, and that subset was treated as a discovery cohort. Of the roughly 390 genotyped donors, less than 85% were placed in the genetic ancestry cluster associated with self-reported Caucasian donors. Every discovery cohort repertoire had been produced on one sequencing platform. Rather than using new phenotypic data, the later analysis identified candidate immune exposures from TCR beta sequences and from how often those sequences occurred across donors. The study aimed to test whether signatures of past pathogen exposure could be identified by cataloging public T cell receptors. To study patterns of TCR occurrence, a later analysis re-analyzed previously published TCR beta repertoires from more than 550 donors and added high-resolution HLA genotyping. To decide whether each TCR beta V gene segment behaved as functional or pseudogenic, an earlier analysis of over 500 of the donors relied on high-throughput TCR beta sequencing. To predict cytomegalovirus infection status, the study brought together high-throughput TCR immunosequencing, statistical association of individual TCRs with disease status, and machine learning. Donor age, sex, ethnicity and CMV serostatus were compiled together with the repertoire data. Typing coverage varied by locus: about 620-630 donors for A, B, C, DRB1 and DQB1; approximately 520 for DQA1; about 600 for DPA1; roughly 450 for DPB1. Using immunosequencing, the study profiled T cell repertoires from 500 to 800 subjects and related those repertoires to cytomegalovirus serostatus. Across about 380 genotyped donors of the cohort, an average of about 200,000 unique TCR beta nucleotide sequences per donor were sequenced, and roughly 20% of those sequences were non-productive.

The CDR3 spans 15 residues, from the cysteine through the phenylalanine. The kept DNA is CDR3 alone, 45 bases in frame from the first base. V lost 0 bases and J lost 6 bases; the stretch between them is 12 bases long. CDR1 and CDR2 are drawn from the germline V gene: SGDLS, YYNGEE. Study-wide conclusions, independent of this receptor: In this cohort, only TCR beta chains were sequenced, and detectable features were limited by the absence of alpha or paired-chain data. When HLA alleles, especially DR and DQ, strongly co-occurred, TCR associations were difficult to assign to individual alleles. Immune exposure information for the cohort was limited to CMV serostatus. A further reported finding was that TCR beta sequences accurately predicted the HLA-A and HLA-B alleles for most subjects in the first cohort. Sequencing depth was assumed to be roughly uniform across donors in the presence/absence analyses, though that assumption may not hold. A cluster of highly shared sequence variants was judged likely to represent a technical artifact of the sequencing pipeline. Because counts were too low, roughly 17 rarely observed V segments, including chromosome 9 orphons, were left out of the earlier analysis of 587 of the donors. In a later analysis, the rate of TCR association differed among HLA loci, with DRB1 alleles having the most associated TCRs and HLA-C alleles having the fewest. Across donors, most TCR sequences were observed very rarely, whereas some public TCRs were present in many individuals. Three of the identified cytomegalovirus-associated TCR beta chains were confirmed in vitro to be specific for cytomegalovirus antigens. In a later analysis, several top co-occurrence clusters were reported to appear linked to parvovirus B19, influenza, CMV and Epstein-Barr virus. Most CMV-associated TCR beta chains appeared to be HLA-restricted in a later analysis, and the HLA associations seemed to be driven largely by CMV exposure. An association between a missense DCLRE1C variant and V-gene and J-gene trimming of TCR beta chains was found in a later genetic analysis and replicated in an independent cohort. In a later analysis, some 17,000 TCR beta sequences were associated with specific HLA alleles at a false discovery rate of 0.05. The classifier was reported to diagnose cytomegalovirus status with high specificity and sensitivity in both the original cohort and the validation cohort. Correlated functional status among segregating V segments might reflect linkage disequilibrium, but an unknown experimental factor could not be ruled out. In the study, approximately 160 TCR beta chains were listed as associated with cytomegalovirus. According to a later genetic analysis, donors in an Asian-associated ancestry cluster had fewer N-insertions in productive TCRs than the roughly 700-donor mean. The authors suggested that the approach could potentially be generalized to other disease states and immunological phenotypes. Because some donors lacked HLA typing at each locus, the association tests relied only on the typed subset. In an earlier analysis of 500 to 650 of the donors, most TCR beta V segments appeared in productive rearrangements about 90% or about 30% of the time, broadly matching IMGT annotations. The 87-base-pair reads could not distinguish some IMGT-functional V segments, including TRBV6-2 and TRBV6-3, so those segments were excluded. In a later analysis, HLA-associated TCR beta chains showed more clonal expansion and lower generation probabilities than non-associated chains that were equally common.

Receptor libraries were prepared by the immunoSEQ multiplex PCR assay. A mixture of 60 forward primers for TCR Vbeta segments and 13 reverse primers for TCR Jbeta segments was used in the multiplex PCR. The CDR3 region of rearranged TCR beta genes was amplified from genomic DNA by a multiplex PCR assay. Amplified TCR beta libraries were sequenced as 87-base-pair reads on the Illumina HiSeq System. Per the original workflow: Across the 500 to 750 repertoires, a later analysis counted 78 million or so unique TCR beta chains, approximately 10 million of which were shared by at least two donors. To remove PCR and sequencing errors, raw reads were error-corrected and collapsed into unique sequences using a nearest-neighbor algorithm that merged closely related sequences. To assign V, D and J gene segments, CDR3 sequences were aligned to IMGT reference sequences. Each retained sequence needed at least a six-nucleotide match to both a V gene segment and a J gene segment. Rearrangements were classified as productive when the CDR3 lacked stop codons and remained in frame with V and J, and all other rearrangements were classified as non-productive. CDR3 was defined by IMGT convention, running from the second conserved V-encoded cysteine to the conserved J-encoded phenylalanine. In an earlier analysis of around 570 of the donors, sequences lacking an unambiguous match to a single V gene segment were excluded. In an earlier analysis of several hundred of the donors, V segments were called functional above 56.7% productive rearrangements and were called segregating when the between-donor standard deviation exceeded 5%. A statistical classification framework was built to diagnose cytomegalovirus status from the catalog of TCR beta chain sequences. In a later analysis, TCR nucleotide sequences were compared against IMGT/GENE-DB human TR gene sequences so that V and J genes could be assigned. The TCRdist pipeline was used in a later analysis to assign CDR3 sequences and most-parsimonious VDJ recombination scenarios. In a later analysis, each TCR beta chain was defined by its CDR3 amino acid sequence together with its V-gene family, and reads lacking a unique V-gene family were excluded. In a later analysis, around 600 highly shared, low-generation-probability nucleotide sequences were removed to address suspected cross-contamination and a sequencing artifact. For each public chain, a later analysis derived a clonal expansion index from normalized ranks of inferred template counts within each repertoire. Generation probabilities in a later analysis came from a VDJ recombination model fitted to out-of-frame rearrangements, and those results were checked against IGoR. In a later analysis, hypergeometric tests were used to score TCR-TCR, TCR-HLA and TCR-CMV co-occurrence, with a repertoire-size bias correction applied to TCR pairs. False discovery rates were estimated in a later analysis by permuting HLA or CMV assignments 20 times. In a later analysis, co-occurring TCRs were grouped with DBSCAN, and TCRdist sequence similarity was added when clustering was performed within HLA-allele-positive subsets. Repertoires with fewer than 30,000 or more than 120,000 public chains, plus five repertoires with anomalous nucleotide sharing, were excluded from co-occurrence clustering. The source is immuneACCESS, and TCRdb retained only in-frame sequences with V and J called. Part of the clones is not carried over; for the studies checked, unresolved V genes explain less than half of this, and the remainder is unexplained. V and J calls and clone size are given by that table; D and trimming were obtained from the DNA. The sample table shows some 170,000 clones, and roughly 70% are seen once. Under 3% of the sample is in the top ten clones.

The cohort comprised 670 or so healthy bone marrow donors. Cohort members were all nominally healthy when sampled, although unrecorded immune exposures were likely present. The donor was CMV seropositive and belonged to the group of about 290 seropositive cohort members. A peripheral blood sample was provided by each donor, and peripheral blood mononuclear cells were used for TCR beta sequencing. Genomic DNA extraction from the blood cell samples was performed with the Qiagen DNeasy Blood Extraction Kit. The rearranged segments are TRBV9 and TRBJ2-2; matching of 6 bases hints at TRBD2 as the D gene. Sequenced input: PBMCs. The receptor comes from a woman aged 50 to 60 in good health and CMV-seropositive. The CDR3 is CASSVAWGVPGELFF. The DNA reads TGTGCCAGCAGCGTAGCCTGGGGGGTCCCCGGGGAGCTGTTTTTT.